Below, 2 T cell receptor beta chains from the same sample are listed, as sequenced in a study of CD8 T cells in Susac syndrome. An input of about 0.5 to 1 ug of RNA was subjected to reverse transcription using random hexamers. TCRdb redid the calling of the immunoSEQ multiplex PCR reads with MiXCR, one entry per CDR3 protein. The sample comprises fewer than 250,000 distinct CDR3 sequences, 85% to 95% of which are singletons, and 0.1% rests with the top ten. The sample comprised CD4+ T cells from PBMCs. The receptors come from a human donor in good health.

The rearrangement joins TRBV3-1 to TRBJ2-1; a weak D match, TRBD2 (5 bases). Per germline, CDR1 LGHDT and CDR2 YNNKEL (reference sequence). The V end lost 1 base, the J end lost 0 bases, and 7 bases lay between the germline ends. CDR3 length: 15 amino acids. The CDR3 region is CASSQAGYSYNEQFF. The CDR3 nucleotides are TGTGCCAGCAGCCAAGCGGGATACTCCTACAATGAGCAGTTCTTC.

The J gene is TRBJ2-5, the V gene TRBV5-1, with D possibly matching TRBD1 (7 bases). The ends were cut back, 4 bases at V and 2 bases at J, with 12 bases in the middle. Germline V gene sequence: CDR1 SGHRS, CDR2 YFSETQ. The CDR3 has 14 amino acids. DNA for the CDR3: TGCGCCAGCAGCGGAGCAGGGGGGCAAGAGACCCAGTACTTC. This translates into CASSGAGGQETQYF.